The present T cell receptor beta chain was sequenced within a study of beta chain features in type 1 diabetes (dated by TCRdb to the late 2010s). Background for the entire study: Mean age, gender distribution, total cell number and subset yield did not differ between patients and healthy donors. A total of 85 million to 140 million sorted cells were examined across all samples, and a strong correlation was observed between cell number per subset and RNA yield. The study compared the TCRB repertoires of sorted circulating CD4+ T cell subsets in recently diagnosed type 1 diabetes patients with those in matched healthy donors. Naive and central memory subsets were obtained from all 30 or so donors, but regulatory and stem cell-like memory subsets were isolated from only 8 patients and roughly eight healthy donors.

All of the isolated RNA was reverse transcribed with the High Capacity cDNA Reverse Transcription Kit, so expressed TCRB transcripts were sequenced. Naive, central memory and regulatory T cell samples underwent deep immunoSEQ sequencing, averaging around 4 million total reads per sample. After sorted cells were lysed in RLT buffer, RNA was extracted with DNase-treated RNeasy Micro or Mini kits, with the choice depending on cell number. To prevent cross-contamination, each cell subset was processed individually, whereas patient and healthy donor samples were processed jointly. The immunoSEQ multiplex PCR was used to amplify TCRB sequences from cDNA, yielding 87-bp fragments that span the CDR3 region. Amplicons were sequenced on the Illumina HiSeq platform. Per the source publication's procedure: PCR bias was corrected computationally using synthetic template baselines, and reads within Hamming distance 2 were collapsed, with unmergeable singletons discarded. Reads were aligned against IMGT to assign V, D and J genes, CDR3 length and insertions or deletions at six rearrangement sites. Within each subset, clonotype counts were normalized to sorted cell number, and only after that were true diversity and Gini coefficients computed with the tcR R package. The overlap coefficient, calculated on TCRB nucleotide sequences, was used to quantify repertoire sharing. The table was pulled from immuneACCESS by TCRdb, which kept in-frame rearrangements only. Such tables lose some clones; where checked, under half of the loss comes from unresolved V genes, and the rest has no known cause. Clone size and V and J calls were adopted from that table, with D and trimming inferred from the DNA. This sample is represented by some 360,000 clones; around 10% of them were singletons. The ten largest make up about 0.63% of the sample.

Spanning cysteine to phenylalanine, the CDR3 consists of 13 amino acids. The sequence is cut down to CDR3 DNA, 39 bases in frame from base 1. The junction carries 7 bases between V and J, which are trimmed by 5 bases and 1 base respectively. The germline V gene provides CDR1 SGHTA and CDR2 FQGNSA. On this clone: Its antigen target is currently unknown. No per-base quality is available; no much larger clone lies one base away.

Each donor gave one peripheral blood draw, approximately 100 mL on average, collected into heparinised tubes. A BD FACSAria II was used to sort naive, central memory, regulatory and stem cell-like memory CD4+ T cells with a panel that included CD45RO, CCR7, CD25, CD127, CD95 and CD27. A purity above 95% was achieved for all sorted populations. Right away, PBMCs were isolated by Lymphoprep density gradient centrifugation and were stained directly, with no culture step. So that batch effects would be minimized, each experiment stained and sorted samples in pairs, pairing one healthy donor with one patient. What the work shows at the level of the full study, not this receptor alone: HLA sub-analyses involved small numbers of individuals, so any influence of HLA type on TCRB rearrangement remained unresolved. PCR may preferentially amplify shorter templates, but because patient and control samples were amplified and corrected together, any resulting skew would affect both groups equally. Because cDNA was sequenced instead of genomic DNA, activated cells with high expression could be over-represented, although the groups did not differ in activation or CD3 levels. At VDJ recombination sites, type 1 diabetes patients had fewer insertions and more deleted nucleotides, which implies abnormalities in thymic rearrangement. Type 1 diabetes patients showed a moderate but significant shortening of TCRB CDR3 length in all four CD4+ subsets. The naive, central memory and regulatory TCRB repertoires appeared to resemble one another more closely among patients than among healthy donors.

The specimen sequenced was central memory CD4+ T cells from blood. Recombination linked TRBV7-2 to TRBJ2-3; the D gene assignment is ambiguous. This TCR was recovered from a man aged 30 to 39 with type 1 diabetes. The CDR3 corresponds to CASSPGRTDTQYF. The DNA sequence is given as TGTGCCAGCAGCCCCGGGCGCACAGATACGCAGTATTTT.